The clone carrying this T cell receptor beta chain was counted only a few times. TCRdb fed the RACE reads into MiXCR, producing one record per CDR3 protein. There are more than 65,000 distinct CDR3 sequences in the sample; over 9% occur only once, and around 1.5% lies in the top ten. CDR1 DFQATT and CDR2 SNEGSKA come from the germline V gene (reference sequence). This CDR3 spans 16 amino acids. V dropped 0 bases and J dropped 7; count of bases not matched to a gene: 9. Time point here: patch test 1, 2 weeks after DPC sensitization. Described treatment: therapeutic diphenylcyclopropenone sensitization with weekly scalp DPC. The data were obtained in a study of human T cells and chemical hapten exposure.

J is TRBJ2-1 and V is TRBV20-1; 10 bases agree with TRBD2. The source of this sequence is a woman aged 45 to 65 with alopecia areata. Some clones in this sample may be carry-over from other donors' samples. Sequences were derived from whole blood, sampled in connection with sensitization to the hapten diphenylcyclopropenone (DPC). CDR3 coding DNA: TGCAGTGCTAGAGATCCCCCTAGCGGGAGTAGGAATGAGCAGTTCTTC. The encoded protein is CSARDPPSGSRNEQFF.